This T cell receptor (beta chain) came from a study of identical twins. Each CDR3 protein is one row after TCRdb ran MiXCR on the 5' RACE reads. The sample lists 1,800,000 or so distinct CDR3 sequences, about 32% occurring once. General study findings and limits: Twins shared out-of-frame alpha sequences with excess low generation probability.

Comment on this clonotype: Its antigen is currently unknown.

This CDR3 contains 16 residues. Sequenced material: cord blood. The source is a newborn girl in good health. V is TRBV21-1 and J is TRBJ2-7; TRBD2 was called by the table and not checked on the DNA. TRBV21-1 represents a pseudogene. The CDR3 nucleotides read TGTGCCAGCAGCAAACGGTGCGGGAGCAGGCCCTACGAGCAGTACTTC. Translation gives CASSKRCGSRPYEQYF.